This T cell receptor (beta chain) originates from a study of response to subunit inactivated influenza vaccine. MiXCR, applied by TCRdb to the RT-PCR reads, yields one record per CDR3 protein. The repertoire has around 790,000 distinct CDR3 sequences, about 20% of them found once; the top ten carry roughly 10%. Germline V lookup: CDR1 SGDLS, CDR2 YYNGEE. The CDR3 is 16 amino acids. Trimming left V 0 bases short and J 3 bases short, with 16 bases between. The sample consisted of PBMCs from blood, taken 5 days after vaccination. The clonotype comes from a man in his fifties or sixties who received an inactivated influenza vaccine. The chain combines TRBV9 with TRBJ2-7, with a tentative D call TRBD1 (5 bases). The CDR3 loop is CASSVAPGINGYEQYF. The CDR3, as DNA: TGTGCCAGCAGCGTAGCTCCAGGGATTAATGGCTACGAGCAGTACTTC.